This T cell receptor beta chain is from a study of CD8+ T cells in alopecia areata. This CDR3 is 13 amino acids long. V gave up 3 bases and J gave up 8 bases, with 13 bases separating them. Extracted from the samples, RNA was reverse transcribed into cDNA to serve as the sequencing template. Sequencing was performed with immunoSEQ multiplex PCR; in TCRdb, only in-frame clones are kept and a portion is missing. This table has fewer than 70,000 clones, about 44% appearing once. Note on this clone: The target antigen is unknown.

Study outcomes and limitations: The study found higher clonality in lesional than normal scalp, especially in alopecia totalis/universalis.

The receptor was isolated from a human donor with alopecia areata. The chain combines TRBV23-1 with TRBJ1-2; possibly TRBD1 for D (5 bases). TRBV23-1 qualifies as an ORF whose function is uncertain. The sample taken for sequencing was NKG2D-low CD8+ T cells sorted from blood. CDR3 DNA sequence: TGCGCCAGCAGTCACCGACAGACACGGGGCTACACCTTC. It specifies CASSHRQTRGYTF.